What follows are 10 T cell receptor beta chains derived from one specimen sequenced in a study of blood T cell repertoires in COVID-19. The protocol was immunoSEQ multiplex PCR, while the TCRdb copy is restricted to in-frame clones and leaves out a portion. The sample contains some 70,000 clones, 65% to 85% of which appear only once. Sequenced material: peripheral blood. The receptors come from a woman aged 45-60 years with acute or convalescent COVID-19.

This chain connects TRBV10-3 to TRBJ1-3, with D unclear. V lost 0 bases and J lost 0, with 6 bases in between. The CDR3 extends over 15 amino acids. Germline CDR1 reads ENHRY; CDR2 reads SYGVKD. The DNA for the CDR3 is TGTGCCATCAGTGAGTCCGGGATCTCTGGAAACACCATATATTTT. Translated, it gives CAISESGISGNTIYF.

J is TRBJ2-7 and V is TRBV2, with 7 nucleotides matching TRBD2. The CDR3 extends over 13 amino acids. The junction had 5 bases not matched to a gene; V was cut back by 6 bases and J by 3 bases. Germline CDR1 SNHLY, CDR2 FYNNEI. The DNA for the CDR3 is TGTGCCAGCAGCCAGACTAGCTACTACGAGCAGTACTTC. Its translation: CASSQTSYYEQYF.

The V call is TRBV3-1 (or the pseudogene TRBV3-2), the J call TRBJ2-5; 7 bases map to TRBD2. Trimming removed 4 bases from V and 4 bases from J; junction bases left unmatched: 9. This CDR3 contains 15 residues. Germline CDR1 reads LGHDT; CDR2 reads YNNKEL (reference sequence). This chain's CDR3 is CASSPPRGGIETQYF. In nucleotides, the CDR3 is TGTGCCAGCAGCCCCCCTCGGGGAGGGATAGAGACCCAGTACTTC.

The rearrangement uses TRBV6-1 and TRBJ1-6, with D perhaps matching TRBD1 (6 bases). V gave up 1 base and J gave up 9 bases, with 10 bases separating them. This CDR3 has 14 residues. Per germline, CDR1 MNHNS and CDR2 SASEGT. CDR3 region: CASSEVGGGSPLHF. Written as DNA, the CDR3 is TGTGCCAGCAGTGAAGTTGGGGGCGGTTCACCCCTCCACTTT.

The chain couples TRBV7-6 to TRBJ1-1, with no clear D. In germline, CDR1 is SGHVS, CDR2 FNYEAQ. V was cut by 5 bases and J by 2 bases, with 12 bases left in between. The CDR3 length is 14 residues. CDR3 nucleotide sequence: TGTGCCAGCAGCGCCGGTGAAAGAAACACTGAAGCTTTCTTT. This encodes CASSAGERNTEAFF.

V is TRBV14 and J is TRBJ2-5, with TRBD1 as a possible D gene (5 bases). The germline gives CDR1 SGHDN, CDR2 FVKESK. The CDR3 totals 14 residues. V was cut by 8 bases and J by 5 bases, with 18 bases left in between. The CDR3 reads CASPSRWGAETQYF. The CDR3 coding sequence is TGTGCCAGCCCCTCACGATGGGGCGCCGAGACCCAGTACTTC.

This sequence joins TRBV29-1 and TRBJ2-5; 8 positions match TRBD1. This CDR3 has 16 residues. In germline, CDR1 is SQVTM, CDR2 ANQGSEA. V was clipped by 3 bases and J by 2 bases; unmatched bases: 11. The CDR3 nucleotides are TGCAGCGTTGATAAGGCAGGGGGCGCCGAACAAGAGACCCAGTACTTC. Protein product: CSVDKAGGAEQETQYF.

This chain connects TRBV15 to TRBJ1-5, with D perhaps matching TRBD1 (5 bases). Trimming left V 2 bases short and J 0 bases short, with 14 bases between. Germline CDR1 reads LNHNV; CDR2 reads YYDKDF (reference sequence). CDR3 length: 17 residues. The CDR3 sequence: CATSRPQGPYSNQPQHF. The CDR3 bases are TGTGCCACCAGCAGACCTCAGGGCCCCTATAGCAATCAGCCCCAGCATTTT.

The chain employs TRBV11-2 and TRBJ2-4, with 7 bases fitting TRBD2. Germline loops: CDR1 SGHAT, CDR2 FQNNGV. The length of the CDR3 is 20 residues. V lost 0 bases, J lost 0 bases, and 14 bases stayed unmatched. CDR3 protein: CASSLEARGAGLLAKNIQYF. CDR3 DNA: TGTGCCAGCAGCTTAGAAGCGCGGGGAGCGGGGCTCCTAGCCAAAAACATTCAGTACTTC.

The chain recombines TRBV5-4 with TRBJ2-7, with 8 bases aligning to TRBD2. The ends lost 0 bases at V and 5 bases at J; junction bases unmatched: 4. This CDR3 comprises 14 residues. CDR1 SGHNT and CDR2 YYREEE come from the germline V gene (reference sequence). This CDR3 is CASSLAGGINEQYF. CDR3 nucleotide sequence: TGTGCCAGCAGCTTGGCGGGAGGGATCAACGAGCAGTACTTC.